The sample holds many counts of the clone carrying this TCR beta chain. Antigen specificity is unknown. The entry originates in a study of T-cell reconstitution after alpha-beta-depleted transplantation in children. General study results and limits: Roughly two months post-transplant, alpha-beta T cells reportedly originated from several hundred graft clones that had expanded.

Per the germline V gene, CDR1 is GTSNPN and CDR2 is SVGIG (reference sequence). The CDR3 runs 13 residues. Trimming removed 3 bases from V and 9 bases from J, with 15 bases in between. The authors prepared the TCRbeta library with unique molecular identifiers. TCRdb fed the PCR reads into MiXCR, producing one record per CDR3 protein. The sample comprises fewer than 350,000 distinct CDR3 sequences, around 10% of which are singletons, and around a quarter rests with the top ten. Sequenced material: peripheral blood, taken 180 days after TCRalphabeta/CD19-depleted stem cell transplant. This sequence was found in a male patient between 2 and 15 years old who had a stem cell transplant for chronic granulomatous disease, so the T cells may come from the graft donor. V and J are TRBV30 and TRBJ2-1; D is perhaps TRBD2 (5 bases). As DNA, the CDR3 is TGTGCCTGGAGGATCGGACTTTTGACTGAGCAGTTCTTC. Its translation is CAWRIGLLTEQFF.